This paragraph reports one TCR beta chain. The data are from a study of shared clonotypes between healthy human individuals. Trimming cost V 1 base and J 11 bases, with 23 bases left between them. The CDR3 consists of 16 residues. Germline assignment: CDR1 MDHEN and CDR2 SYDVKM. All of the donors resided in Nashville, Tennessee, and each was a Caucasian adult. TCRdb's table, derived via immunoSEQ multiplex PCR, lists solely in-frame clones and lacks some. The table includes approximately 2.3 million clones, 85% to 95% detected once. Specimen: naive CD4+ T cells from PBMCs. Subset described: CD45RA+ positively selected. This sequence originates from a man between 18 and 29 years old in good health. Some clones in this sample may be carry-over from other donors' samples. The rearrangement uses TRBV28 and TRBJ1-1; tentative D call: TRBD1 (6 bases). The CDR3 protein is CASSLLGDNSGLSAFF. The CDR3 nucleotides read TGTGCCAGCAGTTTATTGGGGGACAATTCGGGACTTAGCGCTTTCTTT. Based on the CDR3 plus reference TRBV28 and TRBJ1-1, the full variable domain is DVKVTQSSRYLVKRTGEKVFLECVQDMDHENMFWYRQDPGLGLRLIYFSYDVKMKEKGDIPEGYSVSREKKERFSLILESASTNQTSMYLCASSLLGDNSGLSAFFGQGTRLTVV.